The 17 T cell receptor beta chains below were found in one sample sequenced in a study of shared clonotypes between healthy human individuals (dated by TCRdb to between 2020 and 2021). Receptors were amplified or captured by the immunoSEQ multiplex PCR assay. What TCRdb holds here is the immuneACCESS table cut down to in-frame rearrangements. Part of the clones is not present; checked against another copy, under half of the missing clones reflect an unresolved V gene, and the others are unexplained. The sample data list about half a million clones, and 70% to 80% of these were observed just once. The ten largest clonotypes hold 12% of the sample. Sequencing input: PBMCs. These receptors originate from a woman between 40 and 55 years old in good health. Some clones in this sample may be carry-over from other donors' samples.

The V gene is TRBV11-2, the J gene TRBJ1-2; D not resolved. CDR1 is SGHAT and CDR2 is FQNNGV in the germline V gene. The CDR3 spans 14 residues. V lost 0 bases and J lost 7, with 12 bases in between. CDR3 sequence: CASSLELLGGGYTF. CDR3 DNA: TGTGCCAGCAGCTTAGAATTATTGGGAGGTGGCTACACCTTC.

The chain is built from TRBV5-1 and TRBJ2-7; a possible D gene is TRBD1 (5 bases). This CDR3 comprises 13 residues. Germline V gene data show CDR1 as SGHRS and CDR2 as YFSETQ. V was pared by 2 bases and J by 4 bases, with 10 bases between. Here the CDR3 DNA reads TGCGCCAGCAGCTTTGACAGACAATACGAGCAGTACTTC. Protein: CASSFDRQYEQYF. Looking up the rest from reference TRBV5-1 and TRBJ2-7 gives the full variable domain: KAGVTQTPRYLIKTRGQQVTLSCSPISGHRSVSWYQQTPGQGLQFLFEYFSETQRNKGNFPGRFSGRQFSNSRSEMNVSTLELGDSALYLCASSFDRQYEQYFGPGTRLTVT.

The chain joins TRBV10-2 to TRBJ2-7; D is unclear. Trimming took off 3 bases at V and 0 bases at J, with 9 bases between the two ends. Germline-derived CDR1 and CDR2 are WSHSY and SAAADI. The CDR3 contains 14 residues. The CDR3 sequence is CASSDHPLSYEQYF. Here the CDR3 DNA reads TGCGCCAGCAGTGATCACCCCCTCTCCTACGAGCAGTACTTC.

V gene TRBV7-8 combines with J gene TRBJ2-1; unclear D gene. Trimming removed 2 bases from V and 0 bases from J, with 8 bases in between. CDR1 SGHVS and CDR2 FQNEAQ come from the germline V gene. This CDR3 is built from 15 residues. CDR3 sequence reads: CASSLRQASYNEQFF. The CDR3 DNA is TGTGCCAGCAGCTTAAGGCAGGCCTCCTACAATGAGCAGTTCTTC.

In this sample, this clone turned up a few times. Other DNA sequences in this specimen translate into the identical CDR3. V is TRBV9 and J is TRBJ2-1, with TRBD2 matching 11 bases. After removal of 0 bases from V and 6 bases from J, the junction contained 2 bases not matched to a gene. The CDR3 contains 15 residues. The germline gives CDR1 SGDLS, CDR2 YYNGEE. The CDR3 region has the DNA TGTGCCAGCAGCGTAGGGACTAGCGGGTCCAATGAGCAGTTCTTC. This sequence encodes CASSVGTSGSNEQFF.

Worth noting for this clone: This may arise from a read error, as a much more abundant clone is one base away. Other DNA sequences in this sample translate to the same CDR3. CDR3 region: CASSLSLGGELFF. The CDR3 nucleotides read TGCGCCAGCAGCTTAAGCTTAGGCGGGGAGCTGTTTTTT. The V gene is TRBV11-3, the J gene TRBJ2-2; D gene uncertain. Per the germline V gene, CDR1 is SGHNT and CDR2 is YENEEA. The CDR3 consists of 13 residues.

The J gene is TRBJ1-1, the V gene TRBV14; D not resolved. The length of the CDR3 is 13 residues. V lost 6 bases and J lost 1, with 9 bases in between. The germline gives CDR1 SGHDN, CDR2 FVKESK. CDR3 nucleotides: TGTGCCAGCAGGCTCGGGAGGAACACTGAAGCTTTCTTT. It specifies CASRLGRNTEAFF.

This chain links TRBV7-3 with TRBJ1-2; the match to TRBD1 covers 12 bases. The V segment lost 3 bases and the J segment 6 bases; nucleotides outside the gene matches: 2. Germline loops: CDR1 SGHTA, CDR2 FQGTGA. The CDR3 has 14 residues. CDR3 DNA sequence: TGTGCCAGCAGCTTGGGGACAGGGGGCGATGGCTACACCTTC. Protein product: CASSLGTGGDGYTF. The full variable domain, its missing parts supplied by reference TRBV7-3 and TRBJ1-2, is GAGVSQTPSNKVTEKGKYVELRCDPISGHTALYWYRQSLGQGPEFLIYFQGTGAADDSGLPNDRFFAVRPEGSVSTLKIQRTERGDSAVYLCASSLGTGGDGYTFGSGTRLTVV.

This clone was picked up many times. This sample includes further DNA sequences coding for the same CDR3. V and J are TRBV6-4 and TRBJ2-2; 7 bases agree with TRBD2. V shed 3 bases and J 5 bases; nucleotides not matched to a gene: 6. This CDR3 has 15 residues. The germline V gene encodes CDR1 MRHNA and CDR2 SNTAGT. The CDR3 loop reads CASSEGGGDTGELFF. The CDR3 nucleotides are TGTGCCAGCAGTGAAGGCGGGGGAGATACCGGGGAGCTGTTTTTT.

CDR3 loop: CASTAVDRSSGNTIYF. CDR3 DNA sequence: TGTGCCAGCACCGCGGTGGACAGGTCCTCTGGAAACACCATATATTTT. This rearrangement joins TRBV28 to TRBJ1-3, with TRBD1 identical over 7 bases. Looked up from germline, CDR1 is MDHEN and CDR2 is SYDVKM. Unmatched junction bases numbered 9, after V lost 7 bases and J lost 0 bases. The CDR3 length is 16 residues.

Worth noting for this clone: This is likely an artifact of a read error, given a far larger clone one base away. Other DNA sequences in the same sample also yield this CDR3. The chain is built from TRBV7-9 and TRBJ1-4; maybe TRBD1 (5 bases). This CDR3 contains 13 residues. Germline V gives CDR1 SEHNR, CDR2 FQNEAQ (reference sequence). Trimming cost V 3 bases and J 10 bases, with 12 bases left between them. The CDR3, as DNA: TGTGCCAGCAGCTTCGGGGGTGAGGGAAAACTGTTTTTT. Its translation is CASSFGGEGKLFF.

On this clone itself: A read error likely explains this, since a far larger clone differs by one base. The sample holds other DNA sequences that translate to the same CDR3. The chain couples TRBV7-9 to TRBJ2-5, with D tentatively TRBD2 (5 bases). CDR3 length: 12 residues. Germline V gives CDR1 SEHNR, CDR2 FQNEAQ (reference sequence). CDR3 nucleotides: TGTGCCAGCAGCCCTCATGGGGAGACTCAGTACTTC. Its protein product is CASSPHGETQYF. The variable domain in full, completed from reference TRBV7-9 and TRBJ2-5, reads DTGVSQNPRHKITKRGQNVTFRCDPISEHNRLYWYRQTLGQGPEFLTYFQNEAQLEKSRLLSDRFSAERPKGSFSTLEIQRTEQGDSAMYLCASSPHGETQYFGPGTRLLVL.

The chain links TRBV7-2 to TRBJ2-3, with unresolved D. CDR3 length: 15 amino acids. V shed 5 bases and J shed 0 bases, with 12 bases lying between them. Per germline, CDR1 SGHTA and CDR2 FQGNSA. CDR3 nucleotide sequence: TGTGCCAGCAGCAGGCTATCTACTAGCACAGATACGCAGTATTTT. This sequence encodes CASSRLSTSTDTQYF. The full variable domain, completed using reference TRBV7-2 and TRBJ2-3, is GAGVSQSPSNKVTEKGKDVELRCDPISGHTALYWYRQSLGQGLEFLIYFQGNSAPDKSGLPSDRFSAERTGGSVSTLTIQRTQQEDSAVYLCASSRLSTSTDTQYFGPGTRLTVL.

The chain uses TRBV5-4 and TRBJ1-1, with D possibly being TRBD1 (5 bases). Germline V lookup: CDR1 SGHNT, CDR2 YYREEE (reference sequence). The CDR3 sequence is 15 residues long. V was cut by 4 bases and J by 4 bases, with 17 bases left in between. CDR3 in amino acids: CASSEDIFGGTEAFF. The CDR3 region has the DNA TGTGCCAGCAGCGAGGACATCTTCGGTGGCACTGAAGCTTTCTTT.

Of note for this clone: This probably arose from a read error, given a far larger clone one base away. Here the CDR3 reads CASNSGQGYSGYTF. CDR3 bases: TGCGCCAGCAACTCCGGACAGGGTTATTCGGGCTACACCTTC. The chain recombines TRBV5-1 with TRBJ1-2, with TRBD1 identical over 8 bases. The V and J ends lost 6 bases and 8 bases, in that order; junction bases with no gene match: 12. This CDR3 spans 14 amino acids. The V gene's germline CDR1 is SGHRS and CDR2 YFSETQ.

This clone was seen more than once but under ten times. The chain has TRBV21-1 and TRBJ2-3; TRBD2, as called in the table, went unchecked against the DNA. TRBV21-1 is a listed pseudogene. The CDR3 extends over 15 amino acids. For the CDR3, the DNA is TGTGCCAGCAGCATGGGACTAGAGGGCACAGATACGCAGTATTTT. Protein sequence: CASSMGLEGTDTQYF.

V gene TRBV18 combines with J gene TRBJ1-3; D is undetermined. Germline V lookup: CDR1 KGHSH, CDR2 LQKENI. Trimming took off 3 bases at V and 1 base at J, with 7 bases between the two ends. The CDR3 totals 14 residues. CDR3 amino acids: CASSPEGSGNTIYF. The DNA for the CDR3 is TGTGCCAGCTCACCCGAAGGGTCTGGAAACACCATATATTTT.